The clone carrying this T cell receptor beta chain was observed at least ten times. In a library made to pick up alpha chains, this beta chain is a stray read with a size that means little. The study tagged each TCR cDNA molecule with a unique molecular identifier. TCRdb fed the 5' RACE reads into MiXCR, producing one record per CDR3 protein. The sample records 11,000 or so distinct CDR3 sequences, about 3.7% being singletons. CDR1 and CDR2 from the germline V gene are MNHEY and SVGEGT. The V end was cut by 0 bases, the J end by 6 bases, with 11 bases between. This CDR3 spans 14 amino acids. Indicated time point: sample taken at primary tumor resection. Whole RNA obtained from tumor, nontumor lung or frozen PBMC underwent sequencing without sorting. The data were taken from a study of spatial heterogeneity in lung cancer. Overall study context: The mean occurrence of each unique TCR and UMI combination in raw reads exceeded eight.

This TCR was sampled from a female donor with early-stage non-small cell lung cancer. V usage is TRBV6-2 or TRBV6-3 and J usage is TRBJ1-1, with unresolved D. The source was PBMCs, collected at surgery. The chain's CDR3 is CASSYSSRAAEAFF. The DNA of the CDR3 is TGTGCCAGCAGTTACTCTTCAAGGGCTGCTGAAGCTTTCTTT.